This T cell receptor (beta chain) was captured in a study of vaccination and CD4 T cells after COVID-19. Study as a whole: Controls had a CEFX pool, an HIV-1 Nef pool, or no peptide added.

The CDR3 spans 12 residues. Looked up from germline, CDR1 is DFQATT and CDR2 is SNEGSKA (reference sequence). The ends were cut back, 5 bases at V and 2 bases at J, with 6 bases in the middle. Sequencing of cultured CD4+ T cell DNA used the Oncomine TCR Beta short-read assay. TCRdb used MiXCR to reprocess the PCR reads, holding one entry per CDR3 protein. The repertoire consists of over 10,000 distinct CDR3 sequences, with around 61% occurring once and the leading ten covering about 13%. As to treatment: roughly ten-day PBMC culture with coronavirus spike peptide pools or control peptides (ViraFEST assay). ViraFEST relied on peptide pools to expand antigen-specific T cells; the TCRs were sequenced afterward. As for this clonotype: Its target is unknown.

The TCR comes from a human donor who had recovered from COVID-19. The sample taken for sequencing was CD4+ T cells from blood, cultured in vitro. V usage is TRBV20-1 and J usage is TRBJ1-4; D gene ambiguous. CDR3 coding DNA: TGCAGTGCTCTCCGGACTAATGAAAAACTGTTTTTT. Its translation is CSALRTNEKLFF.